Below, 20 T cell receptor beta chains from the same sample are listed, as sequenced in a study of CDR3 diversity in severe acne. In TCRdb, the PCR reads were re-called with MiXCR into one record per CDR3 protein. Of under 100,000 distinct CDR3 sequences listed, around 50% are singletons. The specimen was blood. Source of these receptors: a male donor in good health, serving as a control.

V is TRBV2 and J is TRBJ1-2, with 7 bases aligning to TRBD1. The CDR3 length is 15 residues. Germline CDR1 is SNHLY and CDR2 is FYNNEI. The V segment lost 1 base and the J segment 1 base; nucleotides outside the gene matches: 3. CDR3: CASSEVQGVNYGYTF. The CDR3 coding sequence is TGTGCCAGCAGTGAAGTGCAGGGGGTTAACTATGGCTACACCTTC.

This clonotype was counted ten times or more. This chain uses TRBV28 with TRBJ2-7; perhaps TRBD1 as D (6 bases). Germline V gene sequence: CDR1 MDHEN, CDR2 SYDVKM. V was trimmed by 6 bases and J by 0 bases, leaving 12 bases between them. CDR3 length equals 14 residues. The CDR3 bases are TGTGCCAGCAGCGAAGGACAGCTCTCCTACGAGCAGTACTTC. Amino acid sequence: CASSEGQLSYEQYF.

This sequence joins TRBV7-3 and TRBJ2-1; 13 positions match TRBD2. Germline V CDR1 and CDR2: SGHTA, FQGTGA. The CDR3 is made up of 15 amino acids. With 4 bases clipped from V and 7 bases from J, the junction kept 4 bases outside the gene matches. This CDR3 is CASSSPGLAGNEQFF. CDR3 sequence (DNA): TGTGCCAGCAGCTCCCCGGGACTAGCGGGGAATGAGCAGTTCTTC.

The rearrangement links TRBV24-1 to TRBJ1-5, with 11 bases aligning to TRBD1. Per the germline V gene, CDR1 is KGHDR and CDR2 is SFDVKD. This CDR3 contains 17 residues. Germline trimming cut 5 bases from V and 2 bases from J; bases unmatched to any gene: 7. CDR3 sequence (DNA): TGTGCCACCAGTGCCCGGACAGGGGGCAGGGGCAATCAGCCCCAGCATTTT. Its translation is CATSARTGGRGNQPQHF.

This clonotype was detected ten times or more. The V and J genes are TRBV27 and TRBJ2-7; D may be TRBD2 (5 bases). This CDR3 is built from 15 residues. CDR1 MNHEY and CDR2 SMNVEV come from the germline V gene (reference sequence). The ends were cut back, 2 bases at V and 2 bases at J, with 13 bases in the middle. The CDR3 reads CASSLLRTPAYEQYF. The CDR3 nucleotides read TGTGCCAGCAGTTTACTCAGGACTCCTGCCTACGAGCAGTACTTC.

This clonotype was counted at least ten times. This rearrangement joins TRBV9 to TRBJ2-5; 7 bases align to TRBD2. The CDR3 contains 16 residues. J was trimmed by 5 bases and V by 4 bases; bases with no gene match: 14. Per the germline V gene, CDR1 is SGDLS and CDR2 is YYNGEE. This chain's CDR3 is CASSPLGGYETETQYF. The CDR3 nucleotides are TGTGCCAGCAGCCCCCTCGGGGGGTACGAAACGGAGACCCAGTACTTC.

This clonotype was recorded only once. A clone one base away is much larger, so this may be a read error. V is TRBV2 and J is TRBJ1-1; possible D gene TRBD1, 5 bases. Germline V CDR1 and CDR2: SNHLY, FYNNEI. There are 13 residues in the CDR3. CDR3 sequence (DNA): TGTGCCCGCAGTCCGGACATCAAAACTGAAGCTTTCTTT. Residues: CARSPDIKTEAFF. The full variable domain, with the rest looked up from reference TRBV2 and TRBJ1-1, is EPEVTQTPSHQVTQMGQEVILRCVPISNHLYFYWYRQILGQKVEFLVSFYNNEISEKSEIFDDQFSVERPDGSNFTLKIRSTKLEDSAMYFCARSPDIKTEAFFGQGTRLTVV.

This clonotype was counted at least ten times. V and J are TRBV5-1 and TRBJ1-2; D is unresolved. The CDR3 totals 16 residues. Per germline, CDR1 SGHRS and CDR2 YFSETQ. V lost 2 bases and J lost 2, with 16 bases in between. The DNA of the CDR3 is TGCGCCAGCAGCTTCTCGGGTGCCACGGGAAACTATGGCTACACCTTC. Translation: CASSFSGATGNYGYTF.

The chain employs TRBV2 and TRBJ1-4; TRBD1 agrees at 9 bases. CDR1 SNHLY and CDR2 FYNNEI come from the germline V gene. CDR3 length: 14 amino acids. The V and J ends lost 5 bases and 8 bases, in that order; junction bases with no gene match: 6. CDR3 sequence: CASSRQGVEEKLFF. CDR3 nucleotides: TGTGCCAGCAGTCGACAGGGGGTAGAGGAAAAACTGTTTTTT.

In this sample, this clonotype turned up a few times. The rearrangement joins TRBV18 to TRBJ2-5; D may be TRBD1 (6 bases). The CDR3 runs to 13 residues. Germline V gene lookup returns CDR1 KGHSH and CDR2 LQKENI. Trimming cost V 4 bases and J 5 bases, with 11 bases left between them. The CDR3 DNA reads as TGTGCCAGCTCACGGGGGCAGGAGGAGACCCAGTACTTC. Translating gives CASSRGQEETQYF.

This clonotype turned up a few times. CDR3 in amino acids: CATSRDFTGGSGNTIYF. CDR3 bases: TGTGCCACCAGCAGAGATTTCACCGGCGGCTCTGGAAACACCATATATTTT. V and J are TRBV15 and TRBJ1-3; no clear D. V lost 0 bases and J lost 0, with 12 bases in between. The CDR3 totals 17 residues. In germline, CDR1 is LNHNV, CDR2 YYDKDF (reference sequence).

This clonotype was counted only a few times. The chain links TRBV7-2 to TRBJ2-7; D gene ambiguous. V dropped 5 bases and J dropped 2 bases, with 13 bases sitting between them. Germline CDR1 is SGHTA and CDR2 is FQGNSA. The CDR3 spans 14 residues. In DNA form, the CDR3 reads TGTGCCAGCAGCCAAGAGACTGGCACCTACGAGCAGTACTTC. Translated: CASSQETGTYEQYF.

The sample holds many counts of this clonotype. The rearrangement links TRBV25-1 to TRBJ2-5; TRBD2 matches 8 bases. Germline V CDR1 and CDR2: MGHDK, SYGVNS. The CDR3 length is 15 residues. The J segment lost 5 bases and the V segment lost 5 bases, leaving 10 bases of the junction unmatched. CDR3 residues: CASSPRGGRWETQYF. CDR3 nucleotide sequence: TGTGCCAGCAGTCCACGGGGGGGTAGGTGGGAGACCCAGTACTTC.

This clonotype has a count of ten or more. V usage is TRBV20-1 and J usage is TRBJ1-4; no reliable D call. Germline V gene data show CDR1 as DFQATT and CDR2 as SNEGSKA (reference sequence). This CDR3 region has 14 residues. Trimming left V 0 bases short and J 5 bases short, with 10 bases between. As DNA, the CDR3 is TGCAGTGCTAGAGAGGAAGGCGGGAATGAAAAACTGTTTTTT. Translated: CSAREEGGNEKLFF.

Note on this clonotype: The germline gene is not matched at one end of the junction; a read error may be the cause. The chain combines TRBV24-1 with TRBJ2-5, with D possibly being TRBD1 (5 bases). The V gene's germline CDR1 is KGHDR and CDR2 SFDVKD. The CDR3 has 13 amino acids. DNA of the CDR3: TGTGCTACCAGGTCAGGGAACCAAGAGACCCAGTACTTC. The encoded protein is CATRSGNQETQYF.

About this clonotype itself: A much bigger clone sits one base away, suggesting this may be a read error. This chain uses TRBV5-4 with TRBJ2-5, with D unresolved. CDR3 length: 14 amino acids. Germline V gene data show CDR1 as SGHNT and CDR2 as YYREEE (reference sequence). Trimming pared 4 bases from V and 1 base from J, leaving 11 bases between. The CDR3 DNA reads as TGTGCCAGCAGCGTTGGCAGGTTCCAAGAGACCCAGTACTTC. It codes for CASSVGRFQETQYF.

V gene TRBV2 combines with J gene TRBJ2-7; TRBD2 matches 9 bases. The CDR3 is 13 amino acids. The trim removed 8 bases at V and 2 bases at J, leaving 4 bases unmatched. Per the germline V gene, CDR1 is SNHLY and CDR2 is FYNNEI. The CDR3 sequence is CASAGGQAYEQYF. The CDR3, as DNA: TGTGCCAGCGCGGGAGGGCAGGCCTACGAGCAGTACTTC.

The chain joins TRBV6-5 to TRBJ1-4; D not certain. This CDR3 contains 13 residues. Trimming removed 0 bases from V and 5 bases from J, with 4 bases in between. Germline lookup yields CDR1 MNHEY and CDR2 SVGAGI. This CDR3 reads CASSYSGNEKLFF. The CDR3 DNA reads as TGTGCCAGCAGTTACTCCGGGAATGAAAAACTGTTTTTT.

This clonotype was detected once. This CDR3 fails to terminate in the conserved phenylalanine or tryptophan, so it likely reflects a read error. The chain uses TRBV10-1 and TRBJ2-7; 9 bases align to TRBD2. In germline, CDR1 is WNHNN, CDR2 SYGVQD (reference sequence). The CDR3 runs 15 residues. Here the CDR3 DNA reads TGCGTCAGCAGTGACCCCGCGGCGGGAGGGTATGAGCAGTACCTC. It codes for CVSSDPAAGGYEQYL.

This clonotype turned up a few times. The chain combines TRBV2 with TRBJ1-3; D perhaps matches TRBD1 (5 bases). Trimming took 8 bases from V and 3 from J, leaving 17 bases between them. This CDR3 region has 15 residues. CDR1 and CDR2 (germline): SNHLY, FYNNEI. CDR3 nucleotide sequence: TGTGCCAGCTGCCCGGACACGTTGATTGGAAACACCATATATTTT. It is translated as CASCPDTLIGNTIYF.